This TCR beta chain comes out of a study of cytomegalovirus exposure and HLA in healthy donors. The table came from immunoSEQ multiplex PCR; TCRdb's copy has only in-frame clones and leaves some out. The sample includes about 300,000 clones, more than 75% of them seen just once. The donors were members of the validation cohort comprising over a hundred subjects, separate from the approximately 710-subject first cohort. Regarding the study as a whole: Subsequent analysis of the approximately 130 validation repertoires found a tendency for first-cohort TCR clusters to co-occur. TCR beta chains numbering 164 were designated cytomegalovirus-associated.

About this clone itself: Its target is unknown.

CDR3 length: 15 residues. Germline CDR1 reads SGHDT; CDR2 reads YYEEEE. The V segment lost 4 bases and the J segment 1 base; nucleotides outside the gene matches: 3. This chain uses TRBV5-6 with TRBJ2-3; 10 bases are shared with TRBD1. This TCR was recovered from a woman under 30 in good health and CMV-seronegative. The source material was PBMCs. CDR3 sequence (DNA): TGTGCCAGCAGCCTGGGGACAGGGGGCACAGATACGCAGTATTTT. Its protein product is CASSLGTGGTDTQYF.